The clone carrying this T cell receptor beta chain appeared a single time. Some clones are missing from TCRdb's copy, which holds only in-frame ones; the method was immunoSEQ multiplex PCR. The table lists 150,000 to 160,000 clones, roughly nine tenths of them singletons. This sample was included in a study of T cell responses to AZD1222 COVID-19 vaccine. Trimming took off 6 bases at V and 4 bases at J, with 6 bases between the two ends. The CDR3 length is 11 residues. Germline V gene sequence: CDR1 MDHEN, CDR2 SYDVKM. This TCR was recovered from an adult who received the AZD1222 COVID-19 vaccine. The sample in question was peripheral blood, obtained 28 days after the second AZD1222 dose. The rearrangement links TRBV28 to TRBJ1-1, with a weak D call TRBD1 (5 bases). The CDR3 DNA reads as TGTGCCAGCAGAAGGGGCACTGAAGCTTTCTTT. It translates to CASRRGTEAFF.